One and the same sample provided the 2 T cell receptor beta chains below, sequenced in a study of shared clonotypes between healthy human individuals. The protocol was immunoSEQ multiplex PCR, while the TCRdb copy is restricted to in-frame clones and leaves out a portion. The table includes 1.5 million to 1.9 million clones, roughly 98% detected once. The sample was naive CD4+ T cells sorted from blood. Subset meaning: CD45RA+ positively selected. The receptor set was obtained from a man aged 25 to 40 in good health.

The chain uses TRBV10-3 and TRBJ2-1; D perhaps matches TRBD1 (6 bases). Germline CDR1 is ENHRY and CDR2 is SYGVKD. The CDR3 spans 15 residues. Trimming shortened V by 1 base and J by 2 bases, and 9 bases separated the two germline ends. The CDR3 DNA is TGTGCCATCAGTGAGTGGACAGCAACCTACAATGAGCAGTTCTTC. Amino acid sequence: CAISEWTATYNEQFF.

The chain combines TRBV28 with TRBJ2-7; 8 nucleotides match TRBD1. V trimming: 5 bases; J trimming: 3 bases; junction bases outside the gene matches: 9. The germline CDR1 and CDR2 sequences are MDHEN and SYDVKM. The CDR3 loop spans 15 amino acids. The CDR3 DNA is TGTGCCAGCAGTAAGAGGGCAGGGGGCCTCTACGAGCAGTACTTC. Its protein product is CASSKRAGGLYEQYF.